This is a list of T cell receptor beta chains from one sample in a study of shared clonotypes between healthy human individuals. Here immunoSEQ multiplex PCR was the method, and the copy in TCRdb shows in-frame clones only, minus some. The sample has more than 2 million clones, roughly 95% seen once. The sequencing input was naive CD4+ T cells sorted from blood. The receptors shown here come from a man between 18 and 35 years old in good health. CDR3s include the opening cysteine and the closing phenylalanine or tryptophan. D genes are given only for firm matches.

j_call | d_call | v_call | cdr3_nt | cdr3_aa
TRBJ2-2 | TRBD1 | TRBV6-1 | TGTGCCACCCAGGGACAGGGGGTCACCGGGGAGCTGTTTTTT | CATQGQGVTGELFF
TRBJ2-3 | TRBD2 | TRBV11-2 | TGTGCCAGCAGCGTCTCTAGCGGGGGGACGCAGTATTTT | CASSVSSGGTQYF
TRBJ1-6 | NA | TRBV19 | TGTGCCAGTAGCTTGACAGATAATTCACCCCTCCACTTT | CASSLTDNSPLHF
TRBJ1-3 | TRBD1 | TRBV11-2 | TGTGCCAGCAGCTTAGGGACAGGGGGCCTGAACACCATATATTTT | CASSLGTGGLNTIYF
TRBJ1-1 | TRBD1 | TRBV2 | TGTGCCAGCAGTGACCTTGGACAGGGAGTCACTGAAGCTTTCTTT | CASSDLGQGVTEAFF
TRBJ1-4 | NA | TRBV6-8 | TGTGCCAGCAGCTCGGGGGGGACTAATGAAAAACTGTTTTTT | CASSSGGTNEKLFF
TRBJ2-2 | TRBD1 | TRBV4-2 | TGTGCCAGCAGCCAGGTTGACAGGGGCCCCGGGGAGCTGTTTTTT | CASSQVDRGPGELFF
TRBJ2-7 | TRBD2 | TRBV4-3 | TGCGCCAGCAGCCAAGATAGGAGGGGGCGGGAGGGCCAACACGAGCAGTACTTC | CASSQDRRGREGQHEQYF
TRBJ1-2 | TRBD1 | TRBV10-3 | TGTGCCATCAGTGAGGCGCTGACAGGGGGCGAGGATGGCTACACCTTC | CAISEALTGGEDGYTF
TRBJ2-5 | NA | TRBV6-5 | TGTGCCAGCAGTTCCCGACAGCGCCGAGAGACCCAGTACTTC | CASSSRQRRETQYF